Listed below are T cell receptor beta chains from one sample, sequenced in a study of blood T cells in healthy people across ages. TCRdb passed the 5' RACE reads through MiXCR, listing each CDR3 protein once. The sample gives under 850,000 distinct CDR3 sequences, 36% of which show up once; around 13% is in the top ten. The sample consisted of blood. The receptor source for this set is a young man in good health. Each CDR3 is given with its conserved first and last residue. The order of the fields is J gene, D gene, V gene, clone size, CDR3 protein, CDR3 DNA. The D gene is left open where the match is weak. Clone size is stated in some rows and not others, as once, few, many or a class when expanded.

>TRBJ2-5|-|TRBV9|few
CASSPSREGAFRETQYF
TGTGCCAGCAGCCCTTCTAGGGAGGGGGCGTTTAGAGAGACCCAGTACTTC
>TRBJ2-7|-|TRBV7-8|-
CASSLDGNTEEQYF
TGTGCCAGCAGCTTAGATGGGAACACTGAGGAGCAGTACTTC
>TRBJ1-6|-|TRBV30|-
CAWSVGARTLHF
TGTGCCTGGAGTGTCGGGGCTAGGACCCTCCACTTT
>TRBJ2-3|TRBD2|TRBV2|-
CASGRGQSPRTDTQYF
TGTGCCAGCGGGAGGGGCCAAAGTCCCCGTACAGATACGCAGTATTTT
>TRBJ2-5|TRBD1|TRBV6-5|-
CASRGTAIQETQYF
TGTGCCAGCAGGGGGACAGCCATCCAAGAGACCCAGTACTTC
>TRBJ2-2|-|TRBV4-2|once
CAARPGWTVGSTGELFF
TGTGCCGCCCGCCCGGGGTGGACAGTGGGATCGACCGGGGAGCTGTTTTTT
>TRBJ2-3|-|TRBV6-2/TRBV6-3|-
CASNLAWRQYF
TGTGCCAGCAATTTAGCCTGGAGGCAGTATTTT
>TRBJ2-3|TRBD1|TRBV14|-
CASSPYRDSSTDTQYF
TGTGCCAGCAGCCCTTACCGGGACAGTAGCACAGATACGCAGTATTTT
>TRBJ2-1|TRBD1|TRBV5-1|-
CASSLPTGTGGYEQFF
TGCGCCAGCAGCTTGCCAACCGGGACAGGGGGGTATGAACAGTTCTTC
>TRBJ1-2|-|TRBV12-3/TRBV12-4|many
CASSSVILPGYTF
TGTGCCAGCAGTTCGGTGATTCTCCCTGGCTACACCTTC
>TRBJ2-5|TRBD2|TRBV6-5|-
CASSCTGGPETQYF
TGTGCCAGCAGTTGCACGGGGGGGCCGGAGACCCAGTACTTC
>TRBJ1-1|-|TRBV12-3/TRBV12-4|few
CASRWTGMNTEAFF
TGTGCCAGCAGATGGACGGGCATGAACACTGAAGCTTTCTTT
>TRBJ2-3|-|TRBV20-1|many
CSAGQRADTQYF
TGCAGTGCTGGACAGAGGGCAGATACGCAGTATTTT
>TRBJ1-4|-|TRBV6-6|-
CASRYRSEKLFF
TGTGCCAGCAGGTACCGTAGTGAAAAACTGTTTTTT
>TRBJ1-1|TRBD1|TRBV10-3|-
CVIKGQEGTEAFF
TGTGTCATCAAAGGACAGGAGGGGACTGAAGCTTTCTTT
>TRBJ2-3|TRBD2|TRBV3-1|few
CASSLLSGGRGDTQYF
TGTGCCAGCAGCCTACTCAGCGGGGGAAGAGGGGATACGCAGTATTTT
>TRBJ1-1|-|TRBV12-3/TRBV12-4|few
CASSRGASREAFF
TGTGCCAGCAGCCGGGGGGCGAGCCGAGAAGCTTTCTTT
>TRBJ2-5|-|TRBV6-1|few
CASSQVYQETQYF
TGTGCCAGCAGCCAGGTTTACCAAGAGACCCAGTACTTC
>TRBJ1-3|-|TRBV7-2|-
CASSPVPQSVSTIYF
TGTGCCAGCAGCCCAGTTCCCCAGAGCGTTAGCACCATATATTTT
>TRBJ1-1|TRBD1|TRBV7-6|-
CASSEGAVNTEAFF
TGTGCCAGCAGTGAGGGGGCGGTGAACACTGAAGCTTTCTTT
>TRBJ2-3|-|TRBV7-9|-
CASSLLGVPTDTQYF
TGTGCCAGCAGCTTATTAGGGGTCCCCACAGATACGCAGTATTTT
>TRBJ2-2|-|TRBV7-2|-
CASSLVPGDTGELFF
TGTGCCAGCAGCTTAGTCCCAGGGGACACCGGGGAGCTGTTTTTT
>TRBJ2-5|-|TRBV27|few
CASSFGITGKTQYF
TGTGCCAGCAGTTTCGGGATCACGGGGAAGACCCAGTACTTC
>TRBJ2-3|-|TRBV4-3|-
CASSQGLGGRTDAQYF
TGCGCCAGCAGCCAAGGGTTGGGGGGCCGCACAGATGCGCAGTATTTT
>TRBJ1-1|-|TRBV5-1|-
CASSFTGTTEAFF
TGCGCCAGCAGCTTCACAGGGACCACTGAAGCTTTCTTT
>TRBJ2-7|-|TRBV7-2|many
CASSQLQHEQYF
TGTGCCAGCAGCCAGCTACAGCACGAGCAGTACTTC
>TRBJ2-3|-|TRBV5-5|-
CASSGVRAPDTQYF
TGTGCCAGCAGCGGAGTCAGGGCACCAGATACGCAGTATTTT
>TRBJ2-1|TRBD1|TRBV7-9|-
CASSLAQGARNEQFF
TGTGCCAGCAGCTTGGCACAGGGGGCGAGGAATGAGCAGTTCTTC
>TRBJ1-1|-|TRBV4-3|few
CASSQGQGHTEAFF
TGCGCCAGCAGCCAAGGCCAGGGTCACACTGAAGCTTTCTTT
>TRBJ1-1|-|TRBV28|-
CASSFTGLEVTEAFF
TGTGCCAGCAGTTTTACAGGGTTGGAGGTCACTGAAGCTTTCTTT
>TRBJ2-3|-|TRBV9|many
CASSVVLSQPPQQYF
TGTGCCAGCAGCGTAGTTCTATCACAGCCGCCGCAGCAGTATTTT
>TRBJ2-5|-|TRBV4-2|-
CASSRPPAGHNEQYF
TGTGCCAGCAGCCGTCCTCCGGCAGGGCACAATGAGCAGTACTTC
>TRBJ1-2|TRBD1|TRBV5-1|-
CASSLQGQGIEYGYTF
TGCGCCAGCAGCTTGCAGGGACAGGGGATTGAGTATGGCTACACCTTC
>TRBJ2-4|-|TRBV12-3/TRBV12-4|-
CASSLDGLNIQYF
TGTGCCAGCAGTTTGGACGGATTAAACATTCAGTACTTC
>TRBJ2-1|TRBD2|TRBV20-1|-
CSAIGRNRGRNEQFF
TGCAGTGCTATCGGGAGGAACAGAGGAAGGAATGAGCAGTTCTTC
>TRBJ1-2|TRBD1|TRBV5-1|-
CASSTGQGASGYAF
TGCGCCAGCAGTACGGGACAGGGGGCAAGTGGCTACGCCTTC
>TRBJ1-4|-|TRBV12-3/TRBV12-4|many
CASSTGTPDEKLFF
TGTGCCAGCAGTACCGGGACACCCGACGAAAAACTGTTTTTT